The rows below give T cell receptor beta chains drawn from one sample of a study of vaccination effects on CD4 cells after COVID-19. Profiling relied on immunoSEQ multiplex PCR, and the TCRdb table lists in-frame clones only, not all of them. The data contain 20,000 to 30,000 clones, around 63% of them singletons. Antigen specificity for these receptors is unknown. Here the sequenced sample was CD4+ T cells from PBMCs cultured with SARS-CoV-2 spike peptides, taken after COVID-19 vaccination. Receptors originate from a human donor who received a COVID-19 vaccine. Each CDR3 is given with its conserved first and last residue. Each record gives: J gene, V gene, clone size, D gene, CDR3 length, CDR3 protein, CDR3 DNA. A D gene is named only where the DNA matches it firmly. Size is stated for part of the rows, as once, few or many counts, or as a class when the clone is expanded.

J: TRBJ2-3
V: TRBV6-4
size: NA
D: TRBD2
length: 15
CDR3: CASSDSAGGPDTQYF
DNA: TGTGCCAGCAGTGACTCAGCGGGGGGGCCAGATACGCAGTATTTT

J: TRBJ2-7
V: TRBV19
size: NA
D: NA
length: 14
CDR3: CASSIPDRVYEQYF
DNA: TGTGCCAGTAGTATACCGGACAGAGTTTACGAGCAGTACTTC

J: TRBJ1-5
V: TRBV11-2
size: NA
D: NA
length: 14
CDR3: CASSARGGNQPQHF
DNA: TGTGCCAGCAGCGCCCGGGGTGGTAATCAGCCCCAGCATTTT

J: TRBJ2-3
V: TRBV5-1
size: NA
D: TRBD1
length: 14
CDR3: CASSLARGPDTQYF
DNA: TGCGCCAGCAGCTTGGCCAGGGGGCCAGATACGCAGTATTTT

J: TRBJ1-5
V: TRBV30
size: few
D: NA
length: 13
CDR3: CAWSSGYDQPQHF
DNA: TGTGCCTGGAGCTCAGGGTATGATCAGCCCCAGCATTTT

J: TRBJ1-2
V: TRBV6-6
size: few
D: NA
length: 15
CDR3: CASSYRAGALYGYTF
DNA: TGTGCCAGCAGTTACCGGGCGGGGGCGCTTTATGGCTACACCTTC

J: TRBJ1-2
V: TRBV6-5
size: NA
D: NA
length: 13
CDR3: CASTPTGFYGYTF
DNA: TGTGCCAGCACTCCCACAGGGTTCTATGGCTACACCTTC

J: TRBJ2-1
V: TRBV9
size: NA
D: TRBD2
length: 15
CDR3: CASSSSGRVWDEQFF
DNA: TGTGCCAGCAGTTCTAGCGGGAGGGTGTGGGATGAGCAGTTCTTC

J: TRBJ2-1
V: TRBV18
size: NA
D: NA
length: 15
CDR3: CASSPPRSGINEQFF
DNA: TGTGCCAGCTCCCCGCCGCGTAGCGGAATCAATGAGCAGTTCTTC

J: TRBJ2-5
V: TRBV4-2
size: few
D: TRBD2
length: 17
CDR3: CASSQDRAGGDQETQYF
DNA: TGTGCCAGCAGCCAAGATAGGGCGGGAGGGGACCAAGAGACCCAGTACTTC

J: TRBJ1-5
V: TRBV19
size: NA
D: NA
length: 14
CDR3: CASRETGFSQPQHF
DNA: TGTGCCAGTAGGGAAACAGGGTTCTCGCAGCCCCAGCATTTT

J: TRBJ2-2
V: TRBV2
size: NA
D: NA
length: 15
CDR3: CASSESLGTTGELFF
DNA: TGTGCCAGCAGTGAATCTCTGGGTACCACCGGGGAGCTGTTTTTT

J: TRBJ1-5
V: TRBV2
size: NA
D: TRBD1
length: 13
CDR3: CASSLTGDQPQHF
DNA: TGTGCCAGCAGTCTCACAGGGGATCAGCCCCAGCATTTT

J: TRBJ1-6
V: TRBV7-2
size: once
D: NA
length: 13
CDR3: CASSLQGNSPLHF
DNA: TGTGCCAGCAGCTTACAGGGGAATTCACCCCTCCACTTT

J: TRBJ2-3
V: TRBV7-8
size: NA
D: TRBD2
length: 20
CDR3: CASSLAGEGLAGLSTDTQYF
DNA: TGTGCCAGCAGCTTAGCCGGGGAGGGGTTAGCGGGTCTTAGCACAGATACGCAGTATTTT

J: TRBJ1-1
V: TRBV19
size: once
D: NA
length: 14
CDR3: CASSNYVSRTEAFF
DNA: TGTGCCAGTAGTAACTACGTAAGCCGGACTGAAGCTTTCTTT

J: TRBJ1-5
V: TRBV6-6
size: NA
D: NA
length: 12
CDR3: CASGVSNQPQHF
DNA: TGTGCCAGCGGAGTTAGCAATCAGCCCCAGCATTTT

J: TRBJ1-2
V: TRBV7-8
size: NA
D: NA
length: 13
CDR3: CASSLLIRGGYTF
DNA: TGTGCCAGCAGCTTATTGATTAGGGGTGGCTACACCTTC

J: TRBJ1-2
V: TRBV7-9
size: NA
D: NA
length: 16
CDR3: CASSPDRLISNYGYTF
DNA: TGTGCCAGCAGCCCGGACAGACTAATTTCTAACTATGGCTACACCTTC

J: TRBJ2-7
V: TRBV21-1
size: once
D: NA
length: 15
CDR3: CASSKVKGRLYEQYF
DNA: TGTGCCAGCAGCAAAGTGAAGGGGCGCCTCTACGAGCAGTACTTC

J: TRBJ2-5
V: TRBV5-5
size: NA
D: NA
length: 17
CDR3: CASSLGAQGGQGETQYF
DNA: TGTGCCAGCAGCTTGGGGGCACAAGGAGGGCAGGGCGAGACCCAGTACTTC

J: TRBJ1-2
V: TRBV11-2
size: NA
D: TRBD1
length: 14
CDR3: CASSFAGQMRGYTF
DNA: TGTGCCAGCAGCTTCGCGGGACAGATGAGGGGCTACACCTTC

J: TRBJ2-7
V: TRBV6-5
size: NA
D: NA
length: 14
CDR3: CASSYSSNGYEQYF
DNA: TGTGCCAGCAGTTACTCGTCGAATGGCTACGAGCAGTACTTC

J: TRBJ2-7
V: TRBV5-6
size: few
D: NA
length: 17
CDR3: CASRKRGWRGQTVEQYF
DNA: TGTGCCAGCAGAAAAAGAGGGTGGAGGGGGCAAACGGTCGAGCAGTACTTC

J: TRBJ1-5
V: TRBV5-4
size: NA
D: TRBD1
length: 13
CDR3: CASSTGQGDPQHF
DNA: TGTGCCAGCAGCACGGGACAGGGAGACCCCCAGCATTTT

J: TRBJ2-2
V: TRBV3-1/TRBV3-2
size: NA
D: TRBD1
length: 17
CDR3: CASSRPRDSANTGELFF
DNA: TGTGCCAGCAGCCGGCCCAGGGACAGCGCGAACACCGGGGAGCTGTTTTTT

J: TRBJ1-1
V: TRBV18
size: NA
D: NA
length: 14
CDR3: CASSPLQVNTEAFF
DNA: TGTGCCAGCTCACCATTACAGGTGAACACTGAAGCTTTCTTT

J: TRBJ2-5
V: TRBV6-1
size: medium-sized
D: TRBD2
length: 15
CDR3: CASSELAGGQETQYF
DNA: TGTGCCAGCAGTGAACTAGCGGGGGGGCAAGAGACCCAGTACTTC

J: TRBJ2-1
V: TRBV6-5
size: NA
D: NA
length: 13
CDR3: CASTPRYYNEQFF
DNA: TGTGCCAGCACCCCTAGATACTACAATGAGCAGTTCTTC

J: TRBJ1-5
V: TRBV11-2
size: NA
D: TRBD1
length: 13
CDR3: CASSADRVSAQHF
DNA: TGTGCCAGCAGCGCGGACAGGGTCTCGGCCCAGCATTTT

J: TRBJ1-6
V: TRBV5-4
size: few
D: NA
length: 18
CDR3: CASSLQSITTGLNSPLHF
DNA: TGTGCCAGCAGCCTCCAATCAATAACGACAGGTCTTAATTCACCCCTCCACTTT

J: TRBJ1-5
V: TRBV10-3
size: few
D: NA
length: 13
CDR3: CAISESTGQPQHF
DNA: TGTGCCATCAGTGAGTCGACGGGTCAGCCCCAGCATTTT

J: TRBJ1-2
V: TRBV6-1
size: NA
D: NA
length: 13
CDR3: CASSETANYGYTF
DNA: TGTGCCAGCAGTGAGACAGCTAACTATGGCTACACCTTC

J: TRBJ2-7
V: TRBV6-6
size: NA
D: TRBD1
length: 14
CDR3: CASHPGQGQVKQYF
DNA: TGTGCCAGCCACCCGGGACAGGGTCAAGTGAAGCAGTACTTC

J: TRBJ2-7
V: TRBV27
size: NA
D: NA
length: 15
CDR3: CASSLSSGPLDEQYF
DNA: TGTGCCAGCAGTTTATCCTCCGGGCCGCTGGACGAGCAGTACTTC

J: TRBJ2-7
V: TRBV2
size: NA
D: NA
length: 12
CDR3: CASSEWPYEQYF
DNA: TGTGCCAGCAGTGAATGGCCCTACGAGCAGTACTTC

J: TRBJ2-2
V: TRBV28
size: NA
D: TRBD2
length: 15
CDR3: CASGTSGRATGELFF
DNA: TGTGCCAGCGGAACTAGCGGGAGGGCCACCGGGGAGCTGTTTTTT

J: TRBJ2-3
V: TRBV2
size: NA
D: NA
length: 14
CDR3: CASSRDRSTDTQYF
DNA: TGTGCCAGCAGTAGGGACCGCAGCACAGATACGCAGTATTTT

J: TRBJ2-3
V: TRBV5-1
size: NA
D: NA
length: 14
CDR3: CASSLAGFTDTQYF
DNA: TGCGCCAGCAGCTTGGCGGGGTTCACAGATACGCAGTATTTT

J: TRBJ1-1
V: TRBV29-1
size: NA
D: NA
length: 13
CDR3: CSVEAGMNTEAFF
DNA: TGCAGCGTTGAAGCGGGAATGAACACTGAAGCTTTCTTT